This T cell receptor (beta chain) was recovered during a study of early T cells in non-severe SARS-CoV-2 infection. Study-wide context: With bulk RNA from unsorted whole blood as input, sequencing yielded unpaired chains.

TCRdb recomputed calls from the 5' RACE reads with MiXCR, one row per CDR3 protein. This table has about 83,000 distinct CDR3 sequences, over 9% appearing once. The V end lost 3 bases, the J end lost 3 bases, and 12 bases lay between the germline ends. Per the germline V gene, CDR1 is SGHTA and CDR2 is FQGTGA. The length of the CDR3 is 15 residues. This clonotype was detected ten times or more. Input material: whole blood. V gene TRBV7-3 combines with J gene TRBJ1-5; maybe TRBD1 (6 bases). This sequence was found in an adult who was a healthcare worker with PCR-confirmed SARS-CoV-2 infection or an uninfected control (not recorded which). CDR3 bases: TGTGCCAGCAGCTTCGACTCAGGGGACAATCAGCCCCAGCATTTT. Translated, it gives CASSFDSGDNQPQHF. The entire variable domain, with the rest obtained from reference TRBV7-3 and TRBJ1-5, is as follows: GAGVSQTPSNKVTEKGKYVELRCDPISGHTALYWYRQSLGQGPEFLIYFQGTGAADDSGLPNDRFFAVRPEGSVSTLKIQRTERGDSAVYLCASSFDSGDNQPQHFGDGTRLSIL.